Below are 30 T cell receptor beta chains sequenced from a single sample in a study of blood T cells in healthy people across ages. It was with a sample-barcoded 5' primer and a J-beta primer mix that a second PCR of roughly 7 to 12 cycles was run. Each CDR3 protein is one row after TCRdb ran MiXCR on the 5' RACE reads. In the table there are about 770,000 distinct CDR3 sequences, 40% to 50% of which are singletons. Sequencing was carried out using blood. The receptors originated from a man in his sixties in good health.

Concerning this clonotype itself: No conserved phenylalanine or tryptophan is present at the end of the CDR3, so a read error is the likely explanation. CDR3 region: CASSHLLDAANEQFL. In nucleotides, the CDR3 is TGCGCCAGCAGCCATCTACTCGACGCGGCAAATGAGCAGTTCTTG. The chain joins TRBV4-3 to TRBJ2-1; D unclear. Germline CDR1 is LGHNA and CDR2 is YSLEER. V was shortened by 3 bases and J by 7 bases, with 16 bases between the two germline ends. The CDR3 is 15 residues long.

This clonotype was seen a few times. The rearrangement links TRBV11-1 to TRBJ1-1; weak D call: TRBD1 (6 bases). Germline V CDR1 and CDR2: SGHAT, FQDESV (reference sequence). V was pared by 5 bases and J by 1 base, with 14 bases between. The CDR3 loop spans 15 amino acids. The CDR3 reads CASSPEDRWNTEAFF. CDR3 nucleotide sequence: TGTGCCAGCAGCCCGGAGGACAGATGGAACACTGAAGCTTTCTTT.

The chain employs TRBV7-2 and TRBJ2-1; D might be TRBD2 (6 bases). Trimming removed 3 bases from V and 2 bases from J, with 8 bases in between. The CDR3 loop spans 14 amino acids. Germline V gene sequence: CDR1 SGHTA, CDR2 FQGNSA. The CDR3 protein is CASSLSGPYNEQFF. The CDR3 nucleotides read TGTGCCAGCAGCTTGAGCGGGCCCTACAATGAGCAGTTCTTC.

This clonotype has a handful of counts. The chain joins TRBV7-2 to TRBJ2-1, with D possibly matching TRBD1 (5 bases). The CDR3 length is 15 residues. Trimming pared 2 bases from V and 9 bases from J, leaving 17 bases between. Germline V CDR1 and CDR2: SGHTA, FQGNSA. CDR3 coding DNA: TGTGCCAGCAGCTTAAACCTTCCGGGTAGGGGTGAGCAGTTCTTC. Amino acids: CASSLNLPGRGEQFF. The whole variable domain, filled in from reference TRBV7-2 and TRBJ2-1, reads GAGVSQSPSNKVTEKGKDVELRCDPISGHTALYWYRQSLGQGLEFLIYFQGNSAPDKSGLPSDRFSAERTGGSVSTLTIQRTQQEDSAVYLCASSLNLPGRGEQFFGPGTRLTVL.

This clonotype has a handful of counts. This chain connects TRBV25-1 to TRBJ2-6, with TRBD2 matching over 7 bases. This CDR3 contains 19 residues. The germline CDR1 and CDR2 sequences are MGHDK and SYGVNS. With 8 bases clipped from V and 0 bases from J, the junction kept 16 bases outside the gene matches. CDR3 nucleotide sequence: TGTGCCAGCGGTGGGTTCCTAAGCGGGGCCGACTCTGGGGCCAACGTCCTGACTTTC. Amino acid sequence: CASGGFLSGADSGANVLTF.

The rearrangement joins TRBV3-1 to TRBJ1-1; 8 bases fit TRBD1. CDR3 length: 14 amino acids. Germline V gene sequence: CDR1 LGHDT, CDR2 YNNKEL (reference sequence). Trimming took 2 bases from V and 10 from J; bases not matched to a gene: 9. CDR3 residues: CASSQLLDRAIAFF. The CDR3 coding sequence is TGTGCCAGCAGCCAACTACTGGACAGGGCAATAGCTTTCTTT. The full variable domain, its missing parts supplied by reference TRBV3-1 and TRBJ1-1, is DTAVSQTPKYLVTQMGNDKSIKCEQNLGHDTMYWYKQDSKKFLKIMFSYNNKELIINETVPNRFSPKSPDKAHLNLHINSLELGDSAVYFCASSQLLDRAIAFFGQGTRLTVV.

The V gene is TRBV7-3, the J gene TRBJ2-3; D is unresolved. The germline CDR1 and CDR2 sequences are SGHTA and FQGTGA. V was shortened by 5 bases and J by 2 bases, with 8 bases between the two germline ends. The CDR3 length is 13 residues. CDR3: CASSEKSTDTQYF. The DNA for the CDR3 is TGTGCCAGCAGCGAAAAGTCCACAGATACGCAGTATTTT.

DNA for the CDR3: TGCGCCAGCAGCTTGCGTGGACCTCACGAGCAGTACTTC. Protein sequence: CASSLRGPHEQYF. The chain carries TRBV5-1 and TRBJ2-7; no clear D gene. The CDR3 contains 13 residues. Trimming left V 1 base short and J 5 bases short, with 10 bases between. CDR1 is SGHRS and CDR2 is YFSETQ in the germline V gene.

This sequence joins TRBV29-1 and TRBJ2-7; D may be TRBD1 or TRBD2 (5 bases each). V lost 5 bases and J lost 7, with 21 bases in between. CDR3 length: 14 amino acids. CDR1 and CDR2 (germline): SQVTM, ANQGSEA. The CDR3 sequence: CSVKVGTSYNEQYF. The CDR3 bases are TGCAGCGTTAAAGTCGGGACCTCCTACAATGAGCAGTACTTC.

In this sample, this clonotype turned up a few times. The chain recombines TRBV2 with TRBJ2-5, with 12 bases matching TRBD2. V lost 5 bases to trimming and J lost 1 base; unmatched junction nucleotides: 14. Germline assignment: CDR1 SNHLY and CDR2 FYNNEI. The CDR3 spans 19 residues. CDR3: CASSLREGGLAGFQETQYF. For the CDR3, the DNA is TGTGCCAGCAGTCTGCGAGAAGGGGGACTAGCGGGTTTCCAAGAGACCCAGTACTTC.

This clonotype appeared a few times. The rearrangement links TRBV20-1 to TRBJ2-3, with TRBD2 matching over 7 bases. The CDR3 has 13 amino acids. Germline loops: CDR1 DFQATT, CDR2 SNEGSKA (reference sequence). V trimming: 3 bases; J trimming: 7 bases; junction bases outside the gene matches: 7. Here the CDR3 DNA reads TGCAGTGCTAGGTGGGCGGGGGTAAATACGCAGTATTTT. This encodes CSARWAGVNTQYF.

The DNA for the CDR3 is TGTGCCAGCACCTCAGAGTACATGAACACTGAAGCTTTCTTT. It is translated as CASTSEYMNTEAFF. J is TRBJ1-1 and V is TRBV6-2 or TRBV6-3; no firm D call. The CDR3 has 14 residues. Trimming took off 7 bases at V and 0 bases at J, with 12 bases between the two ends. Looked up from germline, CDR1 is MNHEY and CDR2 is SVGEGT.

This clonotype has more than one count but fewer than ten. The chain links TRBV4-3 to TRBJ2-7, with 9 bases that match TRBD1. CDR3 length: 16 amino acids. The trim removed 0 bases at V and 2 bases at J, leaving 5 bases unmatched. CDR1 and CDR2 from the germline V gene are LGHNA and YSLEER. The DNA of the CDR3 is TGCGCCAGCAGCCAAGATCCCGGACAGGGGACCTACGAGCAGTACTTC. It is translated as CASSQDPGQGTYEQYF.

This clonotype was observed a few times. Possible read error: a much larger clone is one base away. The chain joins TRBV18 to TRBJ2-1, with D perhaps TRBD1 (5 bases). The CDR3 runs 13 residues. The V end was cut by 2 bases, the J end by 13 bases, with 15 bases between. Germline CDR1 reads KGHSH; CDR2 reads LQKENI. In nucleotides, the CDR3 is TGTGCCAGCTCACCAAGGCAGGGCGAGACCCAGTTCTTC. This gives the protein CASSPRQGETQFF.

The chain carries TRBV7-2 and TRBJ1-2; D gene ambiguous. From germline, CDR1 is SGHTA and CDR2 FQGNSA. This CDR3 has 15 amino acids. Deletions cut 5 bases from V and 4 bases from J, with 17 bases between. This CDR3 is CASSLPPQWFYGYTF. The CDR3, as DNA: TGTGCCAGCAGCCTTCCTCCGCAGTGGTTCTATGGCTACACCTTC.

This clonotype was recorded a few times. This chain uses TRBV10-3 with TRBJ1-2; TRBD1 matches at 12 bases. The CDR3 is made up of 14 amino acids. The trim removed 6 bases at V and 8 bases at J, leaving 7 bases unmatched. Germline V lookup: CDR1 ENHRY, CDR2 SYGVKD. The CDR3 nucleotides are TGTGCCATCAGCCAGGGACAGGGGGCTGGCGGCTACACCTTC. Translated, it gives CAISQGQGAGGYTF.

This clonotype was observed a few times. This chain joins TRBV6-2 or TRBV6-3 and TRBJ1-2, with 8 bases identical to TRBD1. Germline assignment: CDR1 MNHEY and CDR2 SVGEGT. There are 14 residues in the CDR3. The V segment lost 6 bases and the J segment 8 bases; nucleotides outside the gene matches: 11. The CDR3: CASRPMDRVSGYTF. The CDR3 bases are TGTGCCAGCAGGCCCATGGACAGGGTCAGCGGCTACACCTTC.

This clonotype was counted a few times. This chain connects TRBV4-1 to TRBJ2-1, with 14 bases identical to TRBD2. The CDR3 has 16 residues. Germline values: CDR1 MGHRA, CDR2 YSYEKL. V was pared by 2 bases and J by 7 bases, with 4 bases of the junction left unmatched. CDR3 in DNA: TGCGCCAGCAGCCAACCGACTAGCGGGGGGGCAAATGAGCAGTTCTTC. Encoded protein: CASSQPTSGGANEQFF.

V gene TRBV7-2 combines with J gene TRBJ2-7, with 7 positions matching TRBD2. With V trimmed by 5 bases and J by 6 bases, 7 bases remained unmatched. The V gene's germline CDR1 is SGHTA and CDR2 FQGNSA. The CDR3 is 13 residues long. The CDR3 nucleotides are TGTGCCAGCAGCCCCGCGGGGGTAGGCGAGCAGTACTTC. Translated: CASSPAGVGEQYF.

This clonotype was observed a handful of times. This CDR3 is CSVVLTENTEAFF. In nucleotides, the CDR3 is TGCAGCGTTGTTCTTACAGAGAACACTGAAGCTTTCTTT. This chain joins TRBV29-1 and TRBJ1-1, with D unresolved. Trimming cost V 4 bases and J 1 base, with 10 bases left between them. The CDR3 consists of 13 residues. Looked up from germline, CDR1 is SQVTM and CDR2 is ANQGSEA.

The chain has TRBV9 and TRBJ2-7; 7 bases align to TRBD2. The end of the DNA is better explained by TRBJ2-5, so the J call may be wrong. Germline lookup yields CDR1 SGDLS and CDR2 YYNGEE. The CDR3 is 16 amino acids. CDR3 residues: CASSAEGGGYLETQYF. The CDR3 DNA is TGTGCCAGCAGCGCAGAAGGCGGGGGTTATTTGGAGACCCAGTACTTC.

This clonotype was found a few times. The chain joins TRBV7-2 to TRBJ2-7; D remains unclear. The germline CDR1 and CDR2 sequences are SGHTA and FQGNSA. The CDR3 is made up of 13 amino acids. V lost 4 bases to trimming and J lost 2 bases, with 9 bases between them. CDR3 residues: CASSSFPTYEQYF. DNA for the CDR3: TGTGCCAGCAGCTCCTTCCCCACCTACGAGCAGTACTTC.

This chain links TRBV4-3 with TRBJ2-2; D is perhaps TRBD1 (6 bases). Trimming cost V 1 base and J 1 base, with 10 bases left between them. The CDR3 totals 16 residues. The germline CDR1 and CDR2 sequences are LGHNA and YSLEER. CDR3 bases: TGCGCCAGCAGCCAAGTTCACAGGGAGAACACCGGGGAGCTGTTTTTT. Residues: CASSQVHRENTGELFF.

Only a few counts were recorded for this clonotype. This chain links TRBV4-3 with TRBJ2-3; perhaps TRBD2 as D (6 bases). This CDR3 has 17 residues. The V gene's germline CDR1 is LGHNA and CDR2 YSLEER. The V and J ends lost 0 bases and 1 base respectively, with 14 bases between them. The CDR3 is CASSQEWTGEGTDTQYF. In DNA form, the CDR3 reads TGCGCCAGCAGCCAAGAGTGGACGGGGGAGGGCACAGATACGCAGTATTTT.

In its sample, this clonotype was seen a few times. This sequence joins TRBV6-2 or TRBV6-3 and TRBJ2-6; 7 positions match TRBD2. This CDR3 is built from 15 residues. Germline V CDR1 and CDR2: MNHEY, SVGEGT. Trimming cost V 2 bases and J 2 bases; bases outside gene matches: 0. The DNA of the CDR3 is TGTGCCAGCAGTTACGGGGGGGCTGGGGCCAACGTCCTGACTTTC. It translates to CASSYGGAGANVLTF.

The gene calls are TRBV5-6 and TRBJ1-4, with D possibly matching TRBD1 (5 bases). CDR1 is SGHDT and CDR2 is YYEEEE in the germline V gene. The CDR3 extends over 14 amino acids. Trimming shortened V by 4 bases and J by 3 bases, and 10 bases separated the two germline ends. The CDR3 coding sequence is TGTGCCAGCAGCCGACAGACCCCTAATGAAAAACTGTTTTTT. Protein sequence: CASSRQTPNEKLFF.

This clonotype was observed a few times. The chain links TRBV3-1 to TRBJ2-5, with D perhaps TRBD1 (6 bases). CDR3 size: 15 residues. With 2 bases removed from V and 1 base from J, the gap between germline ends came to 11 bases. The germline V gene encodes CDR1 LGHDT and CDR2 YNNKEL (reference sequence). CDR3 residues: CASSQPDSFQETQYF. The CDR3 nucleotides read TGTGCCAGCAGCCAACCGGACAGTTTCCAAGAGACCCAGTACTTC.

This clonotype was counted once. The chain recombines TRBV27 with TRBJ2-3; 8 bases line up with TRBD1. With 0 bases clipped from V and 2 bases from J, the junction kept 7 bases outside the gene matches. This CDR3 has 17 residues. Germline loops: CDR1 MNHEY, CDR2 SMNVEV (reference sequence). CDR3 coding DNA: TGTGCCAGCAGTTTATCGTTCCAGGGGGCTCTCACAGATACGCAGTATTTT. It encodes CASSLSFQGALTDTQYF.

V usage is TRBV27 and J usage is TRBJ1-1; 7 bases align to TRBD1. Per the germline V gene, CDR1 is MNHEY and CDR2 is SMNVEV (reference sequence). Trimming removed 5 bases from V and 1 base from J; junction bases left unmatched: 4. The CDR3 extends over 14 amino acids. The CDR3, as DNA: TGTGCCAGCAGTATGAACAGGGGGAACACTGAAGCTTTCTTT. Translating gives CASSMNRGNTEAFF.

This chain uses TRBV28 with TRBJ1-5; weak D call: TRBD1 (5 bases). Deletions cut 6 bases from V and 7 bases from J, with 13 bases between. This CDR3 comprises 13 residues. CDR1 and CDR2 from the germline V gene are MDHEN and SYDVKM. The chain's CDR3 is CASSRDAIQPQHF. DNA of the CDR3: TGTGCCAGCAGCCGGGACGCCATCCAGCCCCAGCATTTT.